This paragraph reports one TCR beta chain. Clones were sequenced by immunoSEQ multiplex PCR, and TCRdb holds only the in-frame ones, with some missing. The sample lists around 110,000 clones, 70% to 85% occurring once. This sample stems from a study of blood T cell repertoires in COVID-19. V shed 0 bases and J shed 1 base, with 10 bases lying between them. The CDR3 totals 15 residues. In germline, CDR1 is SGHRS, CDR2 YFSETQ. The V and J genes are TRBV5-1 and TRBJ2-5; D unresolved. Sequenced: peripheral blood. The receptor's source is a man aged 65 to 85 with active or convalescent COVID-19. The CDR3 coding sequence is TGCGCCAGCAGCTTGGCCGTGGGCAGCCAAGAGACCCAGTACTTC. Translation gives CASSLAVGSQETQYF.